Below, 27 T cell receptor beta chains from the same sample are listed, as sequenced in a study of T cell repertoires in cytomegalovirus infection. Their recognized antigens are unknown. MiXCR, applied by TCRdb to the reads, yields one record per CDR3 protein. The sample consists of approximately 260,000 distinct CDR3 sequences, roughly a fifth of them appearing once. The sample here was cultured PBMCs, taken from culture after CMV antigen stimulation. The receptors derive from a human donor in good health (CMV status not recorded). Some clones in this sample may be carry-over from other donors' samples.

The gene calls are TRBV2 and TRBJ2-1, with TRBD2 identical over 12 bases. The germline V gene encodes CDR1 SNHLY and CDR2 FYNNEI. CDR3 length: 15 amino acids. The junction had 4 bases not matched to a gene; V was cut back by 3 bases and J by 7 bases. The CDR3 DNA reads TGTGCCAGCAGTGAGACTAGCGGGAGAATAAATGAGCAGTTCTTC. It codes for CASSETSGRINEQFF. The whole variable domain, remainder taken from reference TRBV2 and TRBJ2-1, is EPEVTQTPSHQVTQMGQEVILRCVPISNHLYFYWYRQILGQKVEFLVSFYNNEISEKSEIFDDQFSVERPDGSNFTLKIRSTKLEDSAMYFCASSETSGRINEQFFGPGTRLTVL.

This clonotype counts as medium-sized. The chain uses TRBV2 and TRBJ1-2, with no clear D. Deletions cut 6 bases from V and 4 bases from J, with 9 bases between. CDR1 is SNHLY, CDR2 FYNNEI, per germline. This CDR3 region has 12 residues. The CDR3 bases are TGTGCCAGCAGCCCCCGGAGCTATGGCTACACCTTC. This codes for CASSPRSYGYTF.

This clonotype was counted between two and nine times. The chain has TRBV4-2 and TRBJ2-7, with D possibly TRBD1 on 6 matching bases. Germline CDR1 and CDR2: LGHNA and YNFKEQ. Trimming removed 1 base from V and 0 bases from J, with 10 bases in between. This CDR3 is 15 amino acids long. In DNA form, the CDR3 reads TGTGCCAGCAGCCAAGCCCCGGACAGCTCCTACGAGCAGTACTTC. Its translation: CASSQAPDSSYEQYF.

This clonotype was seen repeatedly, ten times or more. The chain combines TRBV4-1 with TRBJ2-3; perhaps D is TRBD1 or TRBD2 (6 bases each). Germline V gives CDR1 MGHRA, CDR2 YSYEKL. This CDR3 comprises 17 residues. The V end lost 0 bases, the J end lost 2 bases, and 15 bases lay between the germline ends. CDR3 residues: CASSQDPPEGVTDTQYF. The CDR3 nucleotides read TGCGCCAGCAGCCAAGATCCCCCGGAGGGGGTCACAGATACGCAGTATTTT.

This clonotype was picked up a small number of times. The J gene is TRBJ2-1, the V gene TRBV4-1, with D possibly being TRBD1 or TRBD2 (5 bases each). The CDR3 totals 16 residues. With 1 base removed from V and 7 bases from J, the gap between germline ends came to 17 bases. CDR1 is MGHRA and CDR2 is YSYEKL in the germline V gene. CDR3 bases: TGCGCCAGCAGCCAAGCGGGGACGGTGACTCTGAATGAGCAGTTCTTC. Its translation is CASSQAGTVTLNEQFF.

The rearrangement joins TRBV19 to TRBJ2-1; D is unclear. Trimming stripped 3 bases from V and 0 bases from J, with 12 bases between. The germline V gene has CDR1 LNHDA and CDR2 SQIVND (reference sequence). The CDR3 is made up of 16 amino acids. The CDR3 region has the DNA TGTGCCAGTAGTATTAAACGGAGTAGCTCCTACAATGAGCAGTTCTTC. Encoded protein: CASSIKRSSSYNEQFF. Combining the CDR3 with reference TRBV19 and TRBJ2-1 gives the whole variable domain DGGITQSPKYLFRKEGQNVTLSCEQNLNHDAMYWYRQDPGQGLRLIYYSQIVNDFQKGDIAEGYSVSREKKESFPLTVTSAQKNPTAFYLCASSIKRSSSYNEQFFGPGTRLTVL.

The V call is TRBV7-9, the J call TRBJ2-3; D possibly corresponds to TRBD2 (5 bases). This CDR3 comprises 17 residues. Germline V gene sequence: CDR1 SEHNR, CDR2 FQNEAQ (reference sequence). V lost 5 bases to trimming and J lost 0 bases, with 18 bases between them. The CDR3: CASSPPLAGSSTDTQYF. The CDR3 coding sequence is TGTGCCAGCAGCCCGCCCCTGGCGGGCTCTAGCACAGATACGCAGTATTTT.

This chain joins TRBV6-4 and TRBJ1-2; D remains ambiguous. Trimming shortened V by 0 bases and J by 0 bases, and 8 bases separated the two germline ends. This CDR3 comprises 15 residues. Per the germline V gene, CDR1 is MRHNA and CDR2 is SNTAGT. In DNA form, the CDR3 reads TGTGCCAGCAGTGACTCATTAGGGTCTAACTATGGCTACACCTTC. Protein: CASSDSLGSNYGYTF.

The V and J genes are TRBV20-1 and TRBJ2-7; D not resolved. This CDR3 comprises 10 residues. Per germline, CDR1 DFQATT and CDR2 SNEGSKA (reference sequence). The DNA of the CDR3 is TGCAGCGCCATCGGGTACGAGCAGTACTTC. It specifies CSAIGYEQYF.

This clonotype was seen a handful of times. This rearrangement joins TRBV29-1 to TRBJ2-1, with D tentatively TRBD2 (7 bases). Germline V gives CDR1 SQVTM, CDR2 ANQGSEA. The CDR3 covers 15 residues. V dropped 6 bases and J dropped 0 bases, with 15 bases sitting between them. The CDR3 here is CSVYREDSSYNEQFF. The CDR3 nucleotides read TGCAGCGTATACCGGGAGGACAGCTCCTACAATGAGCAGTTCTTC.

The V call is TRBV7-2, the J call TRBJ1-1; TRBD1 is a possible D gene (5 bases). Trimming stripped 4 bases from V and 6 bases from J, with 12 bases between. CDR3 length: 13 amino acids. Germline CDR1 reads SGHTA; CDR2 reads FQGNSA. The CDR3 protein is CASSSHGGSEAFF. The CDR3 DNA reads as TGTGCCAGCAGCTCCCACGGGGGATCTGAAGCTTTCTTT.

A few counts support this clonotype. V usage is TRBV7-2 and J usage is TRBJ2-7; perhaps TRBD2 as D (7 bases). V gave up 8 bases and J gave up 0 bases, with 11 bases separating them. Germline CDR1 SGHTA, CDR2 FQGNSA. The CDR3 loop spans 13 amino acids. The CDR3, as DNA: TGTGCCAGCGGGGGGGGGCCCTCCTACGAGCAGTACTTC. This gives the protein CASGGGPSYEQYF. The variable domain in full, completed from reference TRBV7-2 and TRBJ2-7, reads GAGVSQSPSNKVTEKGKDVELRCDPISGHTALYWYRQSLGQGLEFLIYFQGNSAPDKSGLPSDRFSAERTGGSVSTLTIQRTQQEDSAVYLCASGGGPSYEQYFGPGTRLTVT.

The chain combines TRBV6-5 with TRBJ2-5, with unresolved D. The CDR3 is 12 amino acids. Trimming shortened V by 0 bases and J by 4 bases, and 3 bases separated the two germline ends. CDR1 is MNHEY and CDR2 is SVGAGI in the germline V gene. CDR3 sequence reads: CASSYSPETQYF. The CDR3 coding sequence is TGTGCCAGCAGTTACTCCCCAGAGACCCAGTACTTC.

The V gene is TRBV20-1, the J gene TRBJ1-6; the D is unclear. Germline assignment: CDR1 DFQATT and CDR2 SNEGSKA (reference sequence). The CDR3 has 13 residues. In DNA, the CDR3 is TGCAGCGGATCGCGGCAGATTAATTCACCCCTCCACTTT. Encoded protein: CSGSRQINSPLHF.

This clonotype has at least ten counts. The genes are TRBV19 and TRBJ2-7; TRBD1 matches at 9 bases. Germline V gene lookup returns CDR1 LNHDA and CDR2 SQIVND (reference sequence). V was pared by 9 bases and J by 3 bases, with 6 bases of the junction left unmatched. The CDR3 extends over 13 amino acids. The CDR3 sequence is CARFPGQGYEQYF. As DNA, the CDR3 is TGTGCCAGATTTCCGGGACAGGGCTACGAGCAGTACTTC.

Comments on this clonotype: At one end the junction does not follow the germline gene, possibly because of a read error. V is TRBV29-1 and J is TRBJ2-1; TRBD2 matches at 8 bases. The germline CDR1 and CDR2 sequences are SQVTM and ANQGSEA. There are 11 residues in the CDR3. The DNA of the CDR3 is TGCAGCGCCGATAAGGCTAGCGGGTGGCTCTTC. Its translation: CSADKASGWLF.

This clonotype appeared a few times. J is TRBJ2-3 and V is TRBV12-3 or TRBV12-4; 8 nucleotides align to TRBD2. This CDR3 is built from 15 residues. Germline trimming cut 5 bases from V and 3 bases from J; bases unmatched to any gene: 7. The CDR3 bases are TGTGCCAGCAGTCAAGGGACTAGTCAAACAGATACGCAGTATTTT. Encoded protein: CASSQGTSQTDTQYF.

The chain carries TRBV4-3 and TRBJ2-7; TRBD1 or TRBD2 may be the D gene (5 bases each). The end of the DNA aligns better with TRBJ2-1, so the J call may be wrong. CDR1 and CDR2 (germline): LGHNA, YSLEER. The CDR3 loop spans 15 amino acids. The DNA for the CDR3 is TGCGCCAGCAGCCACTTTAAGGGGAGTGCTTACGAGCAGTTCTTC. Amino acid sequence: CASSHFKGSAYEQFF.

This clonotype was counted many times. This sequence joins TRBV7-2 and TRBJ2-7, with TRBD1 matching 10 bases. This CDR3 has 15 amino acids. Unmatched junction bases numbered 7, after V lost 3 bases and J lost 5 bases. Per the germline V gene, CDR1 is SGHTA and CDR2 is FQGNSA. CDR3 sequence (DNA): TGTGCCAGCAGCTTGACCGGGACAGGGGTCCACGAGCAGTACTTC. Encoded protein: CASSLTGTGVHEQYF.

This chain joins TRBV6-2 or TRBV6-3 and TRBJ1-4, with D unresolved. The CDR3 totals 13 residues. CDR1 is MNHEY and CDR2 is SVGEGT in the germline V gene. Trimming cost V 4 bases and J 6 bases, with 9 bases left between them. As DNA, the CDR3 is TGTGCCAGCAGTTTCCGGCTGGATGAAAAACTGTTTTTT. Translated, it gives CASSFRLDEKLFF.

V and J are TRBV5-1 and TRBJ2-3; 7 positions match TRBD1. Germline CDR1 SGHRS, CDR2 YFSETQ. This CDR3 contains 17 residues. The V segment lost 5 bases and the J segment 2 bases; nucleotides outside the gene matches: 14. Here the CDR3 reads CASSTHPQGETTDTQYF. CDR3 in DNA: TGCGCCAGCAGTACTCATCCTCAGGGGGAAACCACAGATACGCAGTATTTT. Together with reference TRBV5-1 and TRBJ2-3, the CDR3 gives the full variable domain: KAGVTQTPRYLIKTRGQQVTLSCSPISGHRSVSWYQQTPGQGLQFLFEYFSETQRNKGNFPGRFSGRQFSNSRSEMNVSTLELGDSALYLCASSTHPQGETTDTQYFGPGTRLTVL.

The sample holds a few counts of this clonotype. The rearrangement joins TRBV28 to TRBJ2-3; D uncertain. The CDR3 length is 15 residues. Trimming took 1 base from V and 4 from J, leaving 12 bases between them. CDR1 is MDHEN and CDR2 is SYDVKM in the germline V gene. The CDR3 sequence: CASSLSPTMADTQYF. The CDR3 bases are TGTGCCAGCAGTTTATCCCCTACAATGGCAGATACGCAGTATTTT.

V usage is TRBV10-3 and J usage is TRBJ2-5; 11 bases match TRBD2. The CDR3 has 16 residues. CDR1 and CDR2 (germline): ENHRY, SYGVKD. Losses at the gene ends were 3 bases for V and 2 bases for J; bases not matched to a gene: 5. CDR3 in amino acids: CAISDPGLAEQETQYF. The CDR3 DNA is TGTGCCATCAGTGACCCGGGACTAGCGGAACAAGAGACCCAGTACTTC.

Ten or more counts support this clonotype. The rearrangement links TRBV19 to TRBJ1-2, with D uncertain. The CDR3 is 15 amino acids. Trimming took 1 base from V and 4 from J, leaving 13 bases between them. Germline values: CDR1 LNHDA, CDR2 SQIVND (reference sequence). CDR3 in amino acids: CASSIGPIASYGYTF. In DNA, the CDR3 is TGTGCCAGTAGTATAGGACCGATTGCTAGCTATGGCTACACCTTC.

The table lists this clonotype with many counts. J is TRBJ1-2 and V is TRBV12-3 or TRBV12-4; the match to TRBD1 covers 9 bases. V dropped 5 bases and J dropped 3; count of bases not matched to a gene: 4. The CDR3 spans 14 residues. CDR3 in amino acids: CASSATGGYYGYTF. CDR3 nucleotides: TGTGCCAGCAGTGCCACAGGGGGCTACTATGGCTACACCTTC.

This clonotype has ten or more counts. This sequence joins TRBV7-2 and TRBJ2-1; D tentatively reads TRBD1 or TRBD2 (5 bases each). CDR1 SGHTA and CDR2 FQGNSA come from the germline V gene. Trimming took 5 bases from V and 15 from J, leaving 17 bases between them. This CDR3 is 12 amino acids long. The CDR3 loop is CASSVPGTSGFF. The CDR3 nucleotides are TGTGCCAGCAGCGTCCCCGGGACCTCAGGGTTCTTC.

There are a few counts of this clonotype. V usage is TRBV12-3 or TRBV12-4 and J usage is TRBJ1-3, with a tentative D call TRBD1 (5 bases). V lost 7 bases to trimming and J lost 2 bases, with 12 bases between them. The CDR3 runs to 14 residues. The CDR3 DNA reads TGTGCCAGCACCGTGGGGGGACCTGGAAACACCATATATTTT. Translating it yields CASTVGGPGNTIYF.